This T cell receptor beta chain appears in the sequencing data of a study of a mutant IDH1 vaccine in newly diagnosed glioma. Study overall: Eight vaccinations were given in weeks 1, 3, 5, 7, 11, 15, 19 and 23. Vaccination began 4-6 weeks post radiotherapy alone, or with temozolomide cycles.

This clone has a handful of counts. Its antigen remains unknown. The CDR3 contains 15 residues. Germline values: CDR1 SEHNR, CDR2 FQNEAQ (reference sequence). V lost 3 bases to trimming and J lost 8 bases, with 19 bases between them. TCRdb's copy holds only in-frame clones and misses some; the assay was immunoSEQ multiplex PCR. Among roughly 120,000 clones, around four fifths were seen once, and the ten largest hold 4.5% to 6%. Time point given: week 11, during vaccination. Each dose delivered 300 ug of mutant IDH1 20-mer peptide subcutaneously with imiquimod. Findings and limits, study-wide: Altogether, around 95% of patients exhibited vaccine-induced immune responses.

The specimen comprised PBMCs, sampled from a glioma patient whose treatment included an IDH1 peptide vaccine. This chain links TRBV7-9 with TRBJ1-2; a weak D match, TRBD1 (5 bases). The origin of this receptor is a man aged 40-50 years with glioma. This CDR3 reads CASSFARGTTNGYTF. In nucleotides, the CDR3 is TGTGCCAGCAGCTTTGCCCGGGGGACCACAAACGGCTACACCTTC.